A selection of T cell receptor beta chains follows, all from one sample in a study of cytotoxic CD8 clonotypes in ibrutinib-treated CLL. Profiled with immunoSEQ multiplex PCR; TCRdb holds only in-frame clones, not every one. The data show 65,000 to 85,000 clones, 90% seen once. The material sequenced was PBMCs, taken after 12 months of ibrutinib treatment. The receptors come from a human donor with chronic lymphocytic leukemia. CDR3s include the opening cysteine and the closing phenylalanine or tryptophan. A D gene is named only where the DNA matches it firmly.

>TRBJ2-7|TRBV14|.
TGTGCCAGCAGCTCCTCTAGGGTCGAGCAGTACTTC
CASSSSRVEQYF
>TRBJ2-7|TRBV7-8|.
TGTGCCAGCAGCTTAGGGGTTTCGGACAGACAGGTACTACCTTCCTACGAGCAGTACTTC
CASSLGVSDRQVLPSYEQYF
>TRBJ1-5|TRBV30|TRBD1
TGTGCCTGGAGTACCGAACGGACAGGGTCACAGCATTTT
CAWSTERTGSQHF
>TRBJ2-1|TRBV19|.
TGTGCCAGTAGAGGGATGGGGATCAATGAGCAGTTCTTC
CASRGMGINEQFF
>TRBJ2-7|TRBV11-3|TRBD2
TGTGCCAGCAGCTCCTTAGCGGGGGTCTACGAGCAGTACTTC
CASSSLAGVYEQYF
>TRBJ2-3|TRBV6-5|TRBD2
TGTGCCAGCAGTTCCACCGAAGCGGGACGGTCAGATACGCAGTATTTT
CASSSTEAGRSDTQYF
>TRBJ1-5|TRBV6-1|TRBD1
TGTGCCAGCGTGGAGGACAGGGATTACAATCAGCCCCAGCATTTT
CASVEDRDYNQPQHF
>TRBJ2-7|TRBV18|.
TGTGCCAGTGAGGGGGGGACCTACGAGCAGTACTTC
CASEGGTYEQYF
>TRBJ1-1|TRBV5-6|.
TGTGCCAGCAACATGATGGGGCGGATGAACACTGAAGCTTTCTTT
CASNMMGRMNTEAFF
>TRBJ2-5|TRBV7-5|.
TGTGTCAGAAGGCACATAAATGTAGGGCTAGCGGGAGGGACTGAGACCCAGTACTTC
CVRRHINVGLAGGTETQYF
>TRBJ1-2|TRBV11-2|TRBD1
TGTGCCAGCAGCTCCGTACAGGGGCCGGGAGGCTACACCTTC
CASSSVQGPGGYTF
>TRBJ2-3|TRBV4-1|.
TGCGCCAGCAGCCAAGAGCCCCTGTTAGATACGCAGTATTTT
CASSQEPLLDTQYF
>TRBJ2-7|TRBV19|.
TGTGCCAGTAGTTATCAGGACGCCTACGAGCAGTACTTC
CASSYQDAYEQYF
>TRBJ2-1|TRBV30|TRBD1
TGTGCCTGGAGTTTTCGGACAGGGTATGATGAGCAGTTCTTC
CAWSFRTGYDEQFF
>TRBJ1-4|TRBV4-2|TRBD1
TGTGCCAGCAGCCCTCAACCCGGGACAGGGGGCGAAAAACTGTTTTTT
CASSPQPGTGGEKLFF
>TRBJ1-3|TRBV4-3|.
TGCGCCAGCAGCCAAGTGGATGGTGGAAACACCATATATTTT
CASSQVDGGNTIYF
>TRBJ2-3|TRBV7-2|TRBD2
TGTGCCAGCAGGAGGACTAGCGGGAGCCTAGATACGCAGTATTTT
CASRRTSGSLDTQYF
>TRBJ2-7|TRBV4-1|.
TGCGCCAGCAGCCAAGTGGACGGGACGTACGAGCAGTACTTC
CASSQVDGTYEQYF
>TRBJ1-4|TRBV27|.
TGTGCCAGCAGTTTAATTGGACAGTATGAAAAACTGTTTTTT
CASSLIGQYEKLFF
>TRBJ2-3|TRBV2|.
TGTGCCAGCGCCTCCGAGTCAACGGGCACAGATACGCAGTATTTT
CASASESTGTDTQYF
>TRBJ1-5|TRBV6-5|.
TGTGCCAGCAGTCTAGGCCCCAGGGGCAATCAGCCCCAGCATTTT
CASSLGPRGNQPQHF
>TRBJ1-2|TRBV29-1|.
TGCAGCGTTTTATCAGGGAACTATGGCTACACCTTC
CSVLSGNYGYTF
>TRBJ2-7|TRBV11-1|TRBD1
TGTGCCAGCACCCTTGGTCTGGGACAGGGCATTTCTTACGAGCAGTACTTC
CASTLGLGQGISYEQYF